This T cell receptor (beta chain) was profiled in a study of beta chain features in type 1 diabetes. Study findings and constraints: Researchers reported that naive, central memory and Treg TCRB repertoires appeared more similar in patients than in healthy donors. Patients with Type 1 diabetes showed moderately but significantly shorter TCRB CDR3s in all four CD4+ subsets.

In regard to this clone: As yet, its antigen is unknown.

The CDR3 covers 13 residues. The V end lost 5 bases, the J end lost 9 bases, and 16 bases lay between the germline ends. CDR1 and CDR2 (germline): MNHEY, SMNVEV (reference sequence). Since all of the isolated RNA was reverse transcribed, expressed TCRB transcripts were what got sequenced. Data came from immunoSEQ multiplex PCR; TCRdb stores just in-frame clones and leaves some out. Found here are roughly 50,000 clones, around 50% of them singletons; the top ten hold roughly 2.6%. The receptor was derived from a woman in her thirties or forties with type 1 diabetes. This sequence joins TRBV27 and TRBJ1-1; tentatively, D is TRBD1 (6 bases). The specimen was Tregs from blood. The CDR3 reads CASSTPGVSKAFF. The CDR3 nucleotides read TGTGCCAGCAGTACACCAGGGGTATCGAAAGCTTTCTTT.